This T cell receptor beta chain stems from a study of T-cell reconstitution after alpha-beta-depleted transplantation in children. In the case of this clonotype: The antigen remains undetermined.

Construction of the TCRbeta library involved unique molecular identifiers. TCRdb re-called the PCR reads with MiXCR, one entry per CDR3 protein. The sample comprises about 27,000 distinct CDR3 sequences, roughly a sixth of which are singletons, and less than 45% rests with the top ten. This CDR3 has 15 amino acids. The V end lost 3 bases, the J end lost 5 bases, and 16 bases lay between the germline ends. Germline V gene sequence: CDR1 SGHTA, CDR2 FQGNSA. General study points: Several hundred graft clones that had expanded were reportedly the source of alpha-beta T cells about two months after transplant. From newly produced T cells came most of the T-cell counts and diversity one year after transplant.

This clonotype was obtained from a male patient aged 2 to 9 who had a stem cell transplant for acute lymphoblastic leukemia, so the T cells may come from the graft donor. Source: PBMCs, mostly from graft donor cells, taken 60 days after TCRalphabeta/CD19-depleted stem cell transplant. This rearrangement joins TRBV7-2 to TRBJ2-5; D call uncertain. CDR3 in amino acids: CASSLELRPRETQYF. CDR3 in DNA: TGTGCCAGCAGCTTGGAATTGAGACCTCGGGAGACCCAGTACTTC.